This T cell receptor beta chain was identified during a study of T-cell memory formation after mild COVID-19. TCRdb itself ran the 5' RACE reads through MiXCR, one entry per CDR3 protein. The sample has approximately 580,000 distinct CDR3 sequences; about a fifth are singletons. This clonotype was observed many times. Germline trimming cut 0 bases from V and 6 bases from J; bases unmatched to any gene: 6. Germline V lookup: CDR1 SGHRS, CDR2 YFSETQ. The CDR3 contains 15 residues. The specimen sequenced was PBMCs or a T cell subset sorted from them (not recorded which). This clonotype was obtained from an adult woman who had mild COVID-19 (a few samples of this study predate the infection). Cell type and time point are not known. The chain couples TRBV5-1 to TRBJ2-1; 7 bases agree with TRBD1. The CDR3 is CASSLGTGNVNEQFF. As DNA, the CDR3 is TGCGCCAGCAGCTTGGGGACAGGAAATGTCAATGAGCAGTTCTTC.